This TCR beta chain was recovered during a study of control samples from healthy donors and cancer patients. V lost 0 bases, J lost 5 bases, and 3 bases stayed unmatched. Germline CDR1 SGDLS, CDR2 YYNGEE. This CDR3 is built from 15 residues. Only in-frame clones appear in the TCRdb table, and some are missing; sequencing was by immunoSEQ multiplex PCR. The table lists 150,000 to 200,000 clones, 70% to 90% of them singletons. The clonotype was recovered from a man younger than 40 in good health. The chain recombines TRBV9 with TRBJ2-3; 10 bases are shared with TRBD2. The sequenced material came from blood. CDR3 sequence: CASSVAAGGIDTQYF. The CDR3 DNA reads TGTGCCAGCAGCGTAGCAGCGGGGGGGATAGATACGCAGTATTTT. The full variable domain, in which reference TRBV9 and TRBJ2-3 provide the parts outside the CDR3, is DSGVTQTPKHLITATGQRVTLRCSPRSGDLSVYWYQQSLDQGLQFLIQYYNGEERAKGNILERFSAQQFPDLHSELNLSSLELGDSALYFCASSVAAGGIDTQYFGPGTRLTVL.